These 21 T cell receptor beta chains came from one sample sequenced in a study of neoadjuvant anti-PD-1 for oral cavity cancer. Specified time point: after neoadjuvant nivolumab, at surgical resection. The repertoire was sequenced with immunoSEQ multiplex PCR; TCRdb's copy has only in-frame clones and lacks some. This table holds about 13,000 clones, roughly 71% found once. The sample in question was PBMCs, obtained after nivolumab (anti-PD-1) treatment. All receptors derive from a person between 35 and 79 years old with oral cavity squamous cell carcinoma.

The table lists this clone with a count of one. V and J are TRBV27 and TRBJ1-5, with TRBD1 as a possible D gene (6 bases). Trimming removed 3 bases at V and 2 bases at J, with 8 bases between. Germline CDR1 is MNHEY and CDR2 is SMNVEV (reference sequence). The CDR3 length is 14 residues. Here the CDR3 reads CASSFRGGNQPQHF. The CDR3 nucleotides are TGTGCCAGCAGTTTCAGGGGCGGCAATCAGCCCCAGCATTTT.

The J gene is TRBJ1-1, the V gene TRBV10-3; D call uncertain. Trimming removed 2 bases at V and 1 base at J, with 11 bases between. CDR1 is ENHRY and CDR2 is SYGVKD in the germline V gene. The CDR3 loop spans 15 amino acids. This CDR3 reads CAISEAGGGNTEAFF. The CDR3 DNA reads as TGTGCCATCAGTGAGGCGGGTGGTGGGAACACTGAAGCTTTCTTT.

This clone occurred once. The chain is built from TRBV29-1 and TRBJ1-1, with no clear D. V gave up 4 bases and J gave up 3 bases, with 12 bases separating them. Per germline, CDR1 SQVTM and CDR2 ANQGSEA. This CDR3 contains 13 residues. The DNA of the CDR3 is TGCAGCGTTGCCGCTAACCTGTACACTGAAGCTTTCTTT. It codes for CSVAANLYTEAFF. The complete variable domain, with remaining parts taken from reference TRBV29-1 and TRBJ1-1, reads SAVISQKPSRDICQRGTSLTIQCQVDSQVTMMFWYRQQPGQSLTLIATANQGSEATYESGFVIDKFPISRPNLTFSTLTVSNMSPEDSSIYLCSVAANLYTEAFFGQGTRLTVV.

The rearrangement links TRBV19 to TRBJ1-2; D is ambiguous. The CDR3 contains 13 residues. The germline V gene encodes CDR1 LNHDA and CDR2 SQIVND (reference sequence). The CDR3: CASSTALGSSYTF. The DNA of the CDR3 is TGTGCTTCCTCAACCGCTCTGGGATCGAGCTACACCTTC. Using reference TRBV19 and TRBJ1-2 for the parts outside the CDR3, the full variable domain is DGGITQSPKYLFRKEGQNVTLSCEQNLNHDAMYWYRQDPGQGLRLIYYSQIVNDFQKGDIAEGYSVSREKKESFPLTVTSAQKNPTAFYLCASSTALGSSYTFGSGTRLTVV.

This clone was recorded a few times. The chain links TRBV28 to TRBJ1-5; possibly TRBD1 for D (6 bases). CDR3 length: 14 residues. Per germline, CDR1 MDHEN and CDR2 SYDVKM. The V end lost 6 bases, the J end lost 7 bases, and 16 bases lay between the germline ends. This CDR3 reads CASRNPGAGQPQHF. DNA for the CDR3: TGTGCCAGCAGAAATCCGGGGGCGGGACAGCCCCAGCATTTT.

The rearrangement uses TRBV28 and TRBJ1-3; D is unresolved. V lost 7 bases and J 0 bases, leaving 7 bases between the germline ends. The CDR3 contains 13 residues. Germline values: CDR1 MDHEN, CDR2 SYDVKM. The CDR3 sequence is CASKWDSGNTIYF. CDR3 bases: TGTGCCAGCAAGTGGGACTCTGGAAACACCATATATTTT. Combining the CDR3 with reference TRBV28 and TRBJ1-3 gives the whole variable domain DVKVTQSSRYLVKRTGEKVFLECVQDMDHENMFWYRQDPGLGLRLIYFSYDVKMKEKGDIPEGYSVSREKKERFSLILESASTNQTSMYLCASKWDSGNTIYFGEGSWLTVV.

This clone was observed a handful of times. This sequence joins TRBV27 and TRBJ2-7; 12 positions match TRBD2. The CDR3 is made up of 16 amino acids. Trimming took 0 bases from V and 5 from J; bases not matched to a gene: 5. Germline CDR1 MNHEY, CDR2 SMNVEV (reference sequence). In nucleotides, the CDR3 is TGTGCCAGCAGTTTATCCCTAGCGGGAGGGCTCGACGAGCAGTACTTC. It encodes CASSLSLAGGLDEQYF.

This clone was picked up one time. The V gene is TRBV5-1, the J gene TRBJ2-7; TRBD2 matches 13 bases. The CDR3 totals 16 residues. V was pared by 0 bases and J by 8 bases, with 8 bases of the junction left unmatched. The germline V gene encodes CDR1 SGHRS and CDR2 YFSETQ. The CDR3 loop reads CASSLELAGGPEKQYF. CDR3 DNA: TGCGCCAGCAGCTTGGAACTAGCGGGAGGGCCGGAAAAGCAGTACTTC.

The rearrangement links TRBV10-3 to TRBJ2-1, with D maybe TRBD2 (6 bases). Germline assignment: CDR1 ENHRY and CDR2 SYGVKD. Deletions cut 2 bases from V and 0 bases from J, with 11 bases between. The CDR3 covers 16 residues. CDR3 DNA: TGTGCCATCAGTGAGAACCCAGCGGGCTCCTACAATGAGCAGTTCTTC. Its translation is CAISENPAGSYNEQFF.

This clone has more than one count but fewer than ten. The chain links TRBV7-9 to TRBJ1-1; no reliable D call. The ends were cut back, 5 bases at V and 5 bases at J, with 15 bases in the middle. Looked up from germline, CDR1 is SEHNR and CDR2 is FQNEAQ (reference sequence). The CDR3 is 14 residues long. The chain's CDR3 is CASSPSGPGTEAFF. CDR3 sequence (DNA): TGTGCCAGCAGCCCCTCGGGCCCTGGGACTGAAGCTTTCTTT.

The J gene is TRBJ2-3, the V gene TRBV19; D not resolved. The CDR3 sequence is 14 residues long. In germline, CDR1 is LNHDA, CDR2 SQIVND (reference sequence). Trimming removed 1 base at V and 2 bases at J, with 7 bases between. CDR3 bases: TGTGCCAGTAGTATAGGTCATGCCACAGATACGCAGTATTTT. It is translated as CASSIGHATDTQYF. The variable domain in full, with the rest retrieved from reference TRBV19 and TRBJ2-3, is DGGITQSPKYLFRKEGQNVTLSCEQNLNHDAMYWYRQDPGQGLRLIYYSQIVNDFQKGDIAEGYSVSREKKESFPLTVTSAQKNPTAFYLCASSIGHATDTQYFGPGTRLTVL.

The rearrangement joins TRBV6-6 to TRBJ2-7; D may match TRBD1 or TRBD2 (5 bases each). Germline loops: CDR1 MNHNY, CDR2 SVGAGI (reference sequence). This CDR3 spans 13 amino acids. Trimming stripped 6 bases from V and 2 bases from J, with 11 bases between. The CDR3 DNA reads TGTGCCAGCAGCCCCGGGGCGCCCTACGAGCAGTACTTC. Its protein is CASSPGAPYEQYF.

This clone was detected a few times. The CDR3 region has the DNA TGTGCCAGCAGCCAAGTAGGGGGCGATGGGGCCAACGTCCTGACTTTC. Translated: CASSQVGGDGANVLTF. The rearrangement uses TRBV4-2 and TRBJ2-6; 7 bases are a match to TRBD1. V lost 1 base to trimming and J lost 3 bases; unmatched junction nucleotides: 3. The germline V gene has CDR1 LGHNA and CDR2 YNFKEQ. The CDR3 loop spans 16 amino acids.

Here the CDR3 DNA reads TGTGCCTGGAATATCAGGGTTGACGGCTACACCTTC. Encoded protein: CAWNIRVDGYTF. This chain connects TRBV30 to TRBJ1-2, with D maybe TRBD1 (5 bases). The CDR3 consists of 12 residues. Trimming left V 4 bases short and J 8 bases short, with 14 bases between. Germline-derived CDR1 and CDR2 are GTSNPN and SVGIG (reference sequence). The full variable domain, its missing parts supplied by reference TRBV30 and TRBJ1-2, is SQTIHQWPATLVQPVGSPLSLECTVEGTSNPNLYWYRQAAGRGLQLLFYSVGIGQISSEVPQNLSASRPQDRQFILSSKKLLLSDSGFYLCAWNIRVDGYTFGSGTRLTVV.

The gene calls are TRBV6-5 and TRBJ2-3; TRBD1 aligns across 10 bases. CDR1 and CDR2 (germline): MNHEY, SVGAGI. Trimming at V came to 4 bases and at J to 7 bases, leaving 5 bases not matched to a gene. The CDR3 has 14 amino acids. The chain's CDR3 is CASSSTGGANTQYF. DNA of the CDR3: TGTGCCAGCAGTTCGACAGGGGGCGCGAATACGCAGTATTTT.

This chain uses TRBV19 with TRBJ1-1; 7 positions agree with TRBD1. From germline, CDR1 is LNHDA and CDR2 SQIVND (reference sequence). The length of the CDR3 is 15 residues. Unmatched junction bases numbered 11, after V lost 1 base and J lost 9 bases. The CDR3 DNA is TGTGCCAGTAGTATAGGGGGACAGAAGACCAAAAAAGCTTTCTTT. It yields the protein CASSIGGQKTKKAFF.

V usage is TRBV4-1 and J usage is TRBJ1-4; 7 bases map to TRBD1. CDR3 length: 15 amino acids. The germline CDR1 and CDR2 sequences are MGHRA and YSYEKL. V gave up 1 base and J gave up 5 bases; unmatched junction bases: 4. The CDR3 region is CASSQVGQRNEKLFF. CDR3 in DNA: TGCGCCAGCAGCCAAGTGGGACAGAGGAATGAAAAACTGTTTTTT.

The rearrangement links TRBV7-8 to TRBJ1-2, with a weak D call TRBD1 (5 bases). CDR3 length equals 12 residues. Trimming took 4 bases from V and 2 from J, leaving 5 bases between them. Per germline, CDR1 SGHVS and CDR2 FQNEAQ. The CDR3 spells CASSSGNYGYTF. The DNA of the CDR3 is TGTGCCAGCAGCTCAGGGAACTATGGCTACACCTTC. The variable domain in full, with the rest retrieved from reference TRBV7-8 and TRBJ1-2, is GAGVSQSPRYKVAKRGQDVALRCDPISGHVSLFWYQQALGQGPEFLTYFQNEAQLDKSGLPSDRFFAERPEGSVSTLKIQRTQQEDSAVYLCASSSGNYGYTFGSGTRLTVV.

This chain links TRBV6-1 with TRBJ2-3, with 12 bases identical to TRBD2. The CDR3 is 16 residues long. J gave up 6 bases and V 0 bases, and 4 bases lay outside the gene matches. Germline-derived CDR1 and CDR2 are MNHNS and SASEGT. Here the CDR3 reads CASSEARLAGGDTQYF. The CDR3 DNA reads TGTGCCAGCAGTGAAGCAAGGCTAGCGGGAGGGGATACGCAGTATTTT.

The chain joins TRBV5-1 to TRBJ2-2, with TRBD2 matching over 9 bases. Trimming removed 3 bases from V and 1 base from J; junction bases left unmatched: 1. Germline assignment: CDR1 SGHRS and CDR2 YFSETQ. The CDR3 covers 15 residues. CDR3 in amino acids: CASSWTSENTGELFF. CDR3 bases: TGCGCCAGCAGCTGGACTAGCGAGAACACCGGGGAGCTGTTTTTT.

The V and J genes are TRBV5-1 and TRBJ2-5; D possibly corresponds to TRBD1 (5 bases). The V end was cut by 0 bases, the J end by 0 bases, with 15 bases between. Germline values: CDR1 SGHRS, CDR2 YFSETQ. The CDR3 loop spans 17 amino acids. The CDR3 sequence is CASSLGAGPPYQETQYF. CDR3 DNA sequence: TGCGCCAGCAGCTTGGGGGCAGGGCCTCCCTACCAAGAGACCCAGTACTTC.